Listed here is a single TCR beta chain. The entry originates in a study of cytomegalovirus exposure and HLA in healthy donors. The germline V gene has CDR1 SQVTM and CDR2 ANQGSEA. The CDR3 is 14 amino acids. Trimming removed 4 bases at V and 0 bases at J, with 10 bases between. The PCR was carried out with 60 Vbeta primers and 13 Jbeta primers. TCRdb keeps only in-frame clones here, not all; method: immunoSEQ multiplex PCR. The sample has approximately 150,000 clones, more than 60% seen once. The sample taken for sequencing was PBMCs. The chain carries TRBV29-1 and TRBJ2-1; TRBD1 is a possible D gene (5 bases). The receptor comes from a young woman in good health and CMV-seronegative. Here the CDR3 DNA reads TGCAGCGTTGCGAGACAGACCTCCTACAATGAGCAGTTCTTC. Translated: CSVARQTSYNEQFF.